Listed here are 22 T cell receptor beta chains from one sample, sequenced in a study of blood T cells in healthy people across ages (dated by TCRdb to the mid-2010s). Library preparation employed 5' RACE. Sequencing relied on an Illumina HiSeq 2500. The second PCR ran for roughly 6 to 11 cycles and used a J-beta primer mix along with a sample-barcoded 5' primer. The raw public reads went through TCRdb reprocessing: fastp at Q25, MiXCR clone calling, in-frame beta chains kept. Merged by CDR3 protein, the rows form single entries marked with the most common genes and DNA. Within this sample are about 930,000 distinct CDR3 sequences, with almost 30% of them counted one time only. In total, the top ten clones hold 10% of the sample. Another study also made use of these data, one on T cells of mothers and their children.

Material for sequencing was blood. These receptors originate from a middle-aged woman in good health.

Of note for this clonotype: A single base separates this from a much larger clone, so it may be a read error. The chain is built from TRBV6-2 or TRBV6-3 and TRBJ2-1; D is unclear. The DNA end is more similar to TRBJ2-7, so the J call may be wrong. CDR1 MNHEY and CDR2 SVGEGT come from the germline V gene. The CDR3 extends over 11 amino acids. This CDR3 is CASKIDIGQYF. The DNA for the CDR3 is TGTGCCAGCAAGATAGACATCGGGCAGTACTTC.

The chain employs TRBV27 and TRBJ2-5; D is uncertain. The end of the DNA fits TRBJ2-7 better, so the J call may be wrong. The CDR3 contains 14 residues. CDR1 and CDR2 (germline): MNHEY, SMNVEV (reference sequence). The CDR3 sequence is CASSEPGAGYEQYF. The CDR3 DNA is TGTGCCAGCAGTGAACCGGGCGCCGGCTACGAGCAGTACTTC.

This chain connects TRBV12-3 or TRBV12-4 to TRBJ1-2; D gene ambiguous. The V gene lost 6 bases and the J gene lost 4 bases, with 15 bases spanning the gap. This CDR3 has 14 residues. In DNA form, the CDR3 reads TGTGCCAGCAGCGACTCCTCCCGAGGCTATGGCTACACCTTC. It is translated as CASSDSSRGYGYTF.

This clonotype has a handful of counts. A much larger clone lies a single base off, so this may be a read error. The V call is TRBV20-1, the J call TRBJ1-4; D gene uncertain. The germline gives CDR1 DFQATT, CDR2 SNEGSKA (reference sequence). The CDR3 is 14 amino acids. CDR3 region: CSTRAVGIDEKLFF. The CDR3 region has the DNA TGCAGTACTAGAGCGGTGGGGATTGACGAAAAACTGTTTTTT.

In the case of this clonotype: Just one base apart from a much larger clone, this may be a read error. The chain joins TRBV12-3 or TRBV12-4 to TRBJ2-5, with D perhaps being TRBD1 or TRBD2 (5 bases each). CDR3 length: 12 amino acids. The CDR3 region has the DNA TGTGCCAGCAGTTTAGCCAAGGGGACCCGGTACTTC. Its protein product is CASSLAKGTRYF.

This clonotype was counted ten times or more. This rearrangement joins TRBV7-6 to TRBJ2-3; D perhaps matches TRBD2 (6 bases). The CDR3 sequence is 16 residues long. In germline, CDR1 is SGHVS, CDR2 FNYEAQ. Trimming removed 5 bases from V and 4 bases from J, with 19 bases in between. CDR3: CASSPGPGLTADTQYF. Written as DNA, the CDR3 is TGTGCCAGCAGCCCAGGCCCGGGACTCACAGCAGATACGCAGTATTTT.

The chain has TRBV7-2 and TRBJ1-1; D gene uncertain. In germline, CDR1 is SGHTA, CDR2 FQGNSA. Trimming took off 2 bases at V and 11 bases at J, with 15 bases between the two ends. The CDR3 runs 13 residues. Here the CDR3 reads CASSLQKHLGAFF. The CDR3 DNA sequence: TGTGCCAGCAGCTTACAAAAACACCTGGGGGCTTTCTTT.

This clonotype was observed a few times. A much larger clone lies one base from this, so it may be a read error. The chain employs TRBV5-1 and TRBJ2-1; 7 positions match TRBD2. The end of the DNA aligns better with TRBJ2-7, so the J call may be wrong. CDR1 and CDR2 from the germline V gene are SGHRS and YFSETQ. This CDR3 comprises 15 residues. The CDR3 is CASSFFAGDYNEQYF. CDR3 in DNA: TGCGCCAGCAGCTTCTTTGCGGGGGACTACAATGAGCAGTACTTC.

This clonotype was seen only a few times. Here the CDR3 DNA reads TGCGCCAGCAGCCAAGCTGGGGGACCGGGACAGGGCCTTTATATGCAGTATTTT. Its protein is CASSQAGGPGQGLYMQYF. J is TRBJ2-3 and V is TRBV4-3; 9 nucleotides line up with TRBD1. This CDR3 contains 18 residues. V trimming: 1 base; J trimming: 11 bases; junction bases outside the gene matches: 19. CDR1 and CDR2 from the germline V gene are LGHNA and YSLEER.

This clonotype came up many times. This CDR3 is CASSVDRSDQPQHF. CDR3 in DNA: TGTGCCAGCAGTGTCGACAGAAGCGATCAGCCCCAGCATTTT. This chain uses TRBV12-3 or TRBV12-4 with TRBJ1-5, with a possible D match to TRBD1 (5 bases). The CDR3 loop spans 14 amino acids. V gave up 5 bases and J gave up 5 bases, with 13 bases separating them.

The CDR3 loop reads CASSLMGGGRGTEAFF. Here the CDR3 DNA reads TGTGCCAGCAGTCTTATGGGGGGGGGCAGGGGCACTGAAGCTTTCTTT. This sequence joins TRBV7-3 and TRBJ1-1, with D tentatively TRBD1 (6 bases). Trimming left V 6 bases short and J 4 bases short, with 21 bases between. This CDR3 comprises 16 residues. Per the germline V gene, CDR1 is SGHTA and CDR2 is FQGTGA. Supplemented by reference TRBV7-3 and TRBJ1-1, the full variable domain reads GAGVSQTPSNKVTEKGKYVELRCDPISGHTALYWYRQSLGQGPEFLIYFQGTGAADDSGLPNDRFFAVRPEGSVSTLKIQRTERGDSAVYLCASSLMGGGRGTEAFFGQGTRLTVV.

About this clonotype itself: A much larger clone sits a single nucleotide away, making a read error possible. This chain links TRBV10-3 with TRBJ2-7, with TRBD1 identical over 9 bases. This CDR3 comprises 15 residues. From germline, CDR1 is ENHRY and CDR2 SYGVKD. The CDR3 loop is CAICDATGGSYEQYF. CDR3 bases: TGTGCCATCTGTGACGCGACAGGGGGATCCTACGAGCAGTACTTC.

The chain combines TRBV7-2 with TRBJ2-1; 9 nucleotides agree with TRBD2. This CDR3 is 16 amino acids long. Per the germline V gene, CDR1 is SGHTA and CDR2 is FQGNSA. Trimming cost V 1 base and J 9 bases; bases outside gene matches: 10. Written as DNA, the CDR3 is TGTGCCAGCAGCTTAGATTTGGCGGGGGGGCCGATTGAGCAGTTCTTC. This translates into CASSLDLAGGPIEQFF.

The chain couples TRBV20-1 to TRBJ1-6, with D uncertain. There are 15 residues in the CDR3. Germline CDR1 reads DFQATT; CDR2 reads SNEGSKA (reference sequence). Trimming left V 3 bases short and J 10 bases short, with 19 bases between. CDR3 loop: CSASSRVRRLSPLHF. The CDR3 nucleotides are TGCAGTGCTAGTTCCCGGGTCCGAAGGTTGTCACCCCTCCACTTT.

Remarks on this clonotype: One base away lies a much larger clone, so this may be a sequencing read error. The genes are TRBV5-1 and TRBJ2-1; the D gene is possibly TRBD2 (6 bases). The J call may be in error: the DNA end matches TRBJ2-7 better. CDR3 size: 15 residues. Germline assignment: CDR1 SGHRS and CDR2 YFSETQ. As DNA, the CDR3 is TGCGCCAGCAGTTATGGGGGAGGATCCTACAATGAGCAGTACTTC. Encoded protein: CASSYGGGSYNEQYF.

V and J are TRBV7-2 and TRBJ1-2, with D possibly TRBD1 on 6 matching bases. This CDR3 comprises 15 residues. CDR1 SGHTA and CDR2 FQGNSA come from the germline V gene. With 1 base removed from V and 4 bases from J, the gap between germline ends came to 13 bases. This CDR3 is CASSLDGRDTYGYTF. Written as DNA, the CDR3 is TGTGCCAGCAGCTTAGATGGCCGGGACACCTATGGCTACACCTTC.

In its sample, this clonotype was seen many times. V and J are TRBV12-3 or TRBV12-4 and TRBJ1-6; possibly TRBD1 for D (5 bases). The length of the CDR3 is 15 residues. Trimming left V 8 bases short and J 8 bases short, with 19 bases between. The CDR3 is CASLLGGGRDSPLHF. CDR3 nucleotide sequence: TGTGCCAGCCTACTGGGCGGGGGAAGAGATTCACCCCTCCACTTT.

The gene calls are TRBV27 and TRBJ2-7, with TRBD2 matching over 8 bases. The CDR3 covers 15 residues. Germline values: CDR1 MNHEY, CDR2 SMNVEV (reference sequence). V was pared by 6 bases and J by 2 bases, with 9 bases of the junction left unmatched. CDR3 coding DNA: TGTGCCAGCAGGCCGGGGGGGGCGAACCCCTACGAGCAGTACTTC. Translating gives CASRPGGANPYEQYF.

This clonotype has a count of ten or more. Compared with germline, one end of the junction differs, possibly owing to a read error. The chain combines TRBV12-3 or TRBV12-4 with TRBJ2-7; no reliable D call. This CDR3 contains 12 residues. The CDR3 DNA is TGTGCCAGCAGCCCGTCCCGCTACGGGCAGTACTTC. Translating gives CASSPSRYGQYF.

As to this clonotype: Germline is not matched at one junction end, which may reflect a read error. The CDR3 is CAGSYSDRANTEAFF. Here the CDR3 DNA reads TGTGCCGGCAGTTATTCCGACAGGGCTAACACTGAAGCTTTCTTT. V and J are TRBV6-5 and TRBJ1-1; 7 nucleotides align to TRBD1. The CDR3 covers 15 residues. CDR1 is MNHEY, CDR2 SVGAGI, per germline.

V and J are TRBV19 and TRBJ1-5; TRBD1 matches at 9 bases. Germline V gene lookup returns CDR1 LNHDA and CDR2 SQIVND (reference sequence). This CDR3 has 18 amino acids. The ends lost 7 bases at V and 0 bases at J; junction bases unmatched: 13. The CDR3 loop is CASNGAEDRGYSNQPQHF. In nucleotides, the CDR3 is TGTGCCAGTAATGGTGCTGAGGACAGGGGCTATAGCAATCAGCCCCAGCATTTT.

The chain carries TRBV27 and TRBJ1-2; the D is unclear. The germline gives CDR1 MNHEY, CDR2 SMNVEV (reference sequence). CDR3 length equals 13 residues. Between the trimmed V and J ends, which lost 6 bases and 9 bases, there was a span of 17 bases. CDR3 DNA: TGTGCCAGCAGCCCTCTCGCCTCAGGAAGCTACACCTTC. Its translation: CASSPLASGSYTF.